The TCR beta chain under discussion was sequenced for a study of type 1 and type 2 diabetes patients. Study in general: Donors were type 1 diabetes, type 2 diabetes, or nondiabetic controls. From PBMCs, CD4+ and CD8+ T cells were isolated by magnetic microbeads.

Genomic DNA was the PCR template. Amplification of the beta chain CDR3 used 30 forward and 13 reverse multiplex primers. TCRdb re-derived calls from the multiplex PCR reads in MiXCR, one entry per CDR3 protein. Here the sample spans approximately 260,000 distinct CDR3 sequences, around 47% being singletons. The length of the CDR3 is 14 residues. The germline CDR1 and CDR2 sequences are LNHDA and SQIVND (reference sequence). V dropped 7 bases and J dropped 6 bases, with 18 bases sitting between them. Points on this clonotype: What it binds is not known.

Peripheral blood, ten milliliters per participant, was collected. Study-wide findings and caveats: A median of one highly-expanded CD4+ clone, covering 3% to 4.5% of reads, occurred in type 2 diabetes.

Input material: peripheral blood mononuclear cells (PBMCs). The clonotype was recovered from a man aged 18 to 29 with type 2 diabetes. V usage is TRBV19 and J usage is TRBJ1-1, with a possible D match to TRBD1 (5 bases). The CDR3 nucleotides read TGTGCCAGTACCACGGGTCAGGGAACCCCTGAAGCTTTCTTT. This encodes CASTTGQGTPEAFF.